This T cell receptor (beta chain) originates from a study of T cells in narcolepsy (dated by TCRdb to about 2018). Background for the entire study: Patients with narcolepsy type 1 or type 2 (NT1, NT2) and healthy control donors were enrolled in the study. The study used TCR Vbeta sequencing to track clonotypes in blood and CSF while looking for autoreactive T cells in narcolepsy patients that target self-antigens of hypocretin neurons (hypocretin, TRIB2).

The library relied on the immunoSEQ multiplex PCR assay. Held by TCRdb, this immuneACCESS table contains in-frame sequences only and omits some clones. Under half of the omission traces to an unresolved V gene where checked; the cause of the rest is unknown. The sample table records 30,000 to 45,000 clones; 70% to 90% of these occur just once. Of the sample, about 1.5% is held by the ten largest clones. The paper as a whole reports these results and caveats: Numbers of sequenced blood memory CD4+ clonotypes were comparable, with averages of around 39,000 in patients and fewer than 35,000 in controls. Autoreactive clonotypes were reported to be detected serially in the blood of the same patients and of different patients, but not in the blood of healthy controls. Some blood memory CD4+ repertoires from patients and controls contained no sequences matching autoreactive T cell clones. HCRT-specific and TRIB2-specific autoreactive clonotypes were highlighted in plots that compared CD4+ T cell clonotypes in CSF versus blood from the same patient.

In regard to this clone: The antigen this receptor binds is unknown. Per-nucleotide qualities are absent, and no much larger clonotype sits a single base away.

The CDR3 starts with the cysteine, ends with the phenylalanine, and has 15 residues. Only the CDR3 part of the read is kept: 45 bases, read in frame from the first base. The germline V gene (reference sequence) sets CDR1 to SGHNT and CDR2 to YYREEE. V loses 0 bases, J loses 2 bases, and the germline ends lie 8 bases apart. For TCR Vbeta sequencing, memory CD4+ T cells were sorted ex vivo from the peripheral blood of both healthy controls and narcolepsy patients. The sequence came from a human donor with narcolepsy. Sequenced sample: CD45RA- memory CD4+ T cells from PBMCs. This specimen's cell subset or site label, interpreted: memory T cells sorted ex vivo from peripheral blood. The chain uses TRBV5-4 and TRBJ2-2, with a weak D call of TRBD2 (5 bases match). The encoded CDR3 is CASSLAGSNTGELFF. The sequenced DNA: TGTGCCAGCAGCTTGGCGGGGTCCAACACCGGGGAGCTGTTTTTT.